This T cell receptor (beta chain) was recovered during a study of T cells after yellow fever vaccination. General study points: Clonotypes appearing in both CD4 and CD8 compartments existed, and their share was small. Booster sampling recovered most clones from primary vaccination (nearly 98% CD4, around 88% CD8).

TCRdb ran MiXCR on the 5' RACE reads and lists one entry per CDR3 protein. The table lists approximately 350,000 distinct CDR3 sequences, roughly 11% of them singletons. Germline lookup yields CDR1 LGHNA and CDR2 YSLEER. Between the trimmed V and J ends, which lost 0 bases and 6 bases, there was a span of 12 bases. The CDR3 has 15 amino acids. This clonotype was recorded many times. Its antigen is unknown. The TCR originated in a man between 18 and 29 years old who received the YFV17D yellow fever vaccine. Sequenced here: PBMCs, sampled on the day of the first yellow fever vaccination. This chain uses TRBV4-3 with TRBJ2-4; TRBD2 is a possible D gene (7 bases). The CDR3 loop reads CASSQDFGGPNIQYF. The CDR3 nucleotides read TGCGCCAGCAGCCAAGATTTCGGGGGGCCAAACATTCAGTACTTC.